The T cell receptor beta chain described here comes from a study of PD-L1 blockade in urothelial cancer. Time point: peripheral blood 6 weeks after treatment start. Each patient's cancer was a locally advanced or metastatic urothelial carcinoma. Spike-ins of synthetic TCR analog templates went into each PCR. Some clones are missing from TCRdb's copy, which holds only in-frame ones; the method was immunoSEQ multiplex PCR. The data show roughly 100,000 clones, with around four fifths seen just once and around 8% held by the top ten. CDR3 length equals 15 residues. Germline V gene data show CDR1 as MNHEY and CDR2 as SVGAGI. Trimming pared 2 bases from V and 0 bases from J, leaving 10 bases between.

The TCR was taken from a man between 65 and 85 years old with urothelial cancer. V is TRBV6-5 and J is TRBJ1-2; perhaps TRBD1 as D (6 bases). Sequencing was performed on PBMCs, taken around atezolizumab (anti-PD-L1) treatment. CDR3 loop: CASSYRDTPNYGYTF. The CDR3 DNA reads TGTGCCAGCAGTTACAGGGACACCCCTAACTATGGCTACACCTTC.